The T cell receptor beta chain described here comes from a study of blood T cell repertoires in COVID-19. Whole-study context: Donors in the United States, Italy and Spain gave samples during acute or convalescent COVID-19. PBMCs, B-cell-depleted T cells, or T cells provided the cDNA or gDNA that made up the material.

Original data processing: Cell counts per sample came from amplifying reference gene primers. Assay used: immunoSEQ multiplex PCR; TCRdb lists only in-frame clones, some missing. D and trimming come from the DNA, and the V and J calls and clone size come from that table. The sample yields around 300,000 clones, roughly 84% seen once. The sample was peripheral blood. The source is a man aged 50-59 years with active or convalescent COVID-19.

The DNA for the CDR3 is TGCAGCGGAGGACGGGGGACCAATGAGCAGTTCTTC. This translates into CSGGRGTNEQFF. This chain uses TRBV29-1 with TRBJ2-1; tentatively, D is TRBD2 (6 bases). The germline gives CDR1 SQVTM, CDR2 ANQGSEA. Trimming removed 7 bases at V and 6 bases at J, with 13 bases between. The CDR3 extends over 12 amino acids.